This T cell receptor (beta chain) was found in a study of blood T cell repertoires in COVID-19. Study overall: Samples representing acute and convalescent COVID-19 were sourced from the United States, Italy and Spain.

Generated by immunoSEQ multiplex PCR, the TCRdb table keeps only in-frame clones and is missing some. In the table there are 160,000 or so clones, roughly 80% of which are singletons. Trimming took off 5 bases at V and 0 bases at J, with 25 bases between the two ends. The CDR3 has 19 amino acids. Germline-derived CDR1 and CDR2 are LNHDA and SQIVND (reference sequence). The TCR originated in an elderly woman with acute or convalescent COVID-19. The sample taken for sequencing was peripheral blood. V gene TRBV19 combines with J gene TRBJ1-2; D might be TRBD1 (6 bases). This CDR3 reads CASSLLFPGALPSNYGYTF. As DNA, the CDR3 is TGTGCCAGTAGTCTCCTTTTTCCAGGGGCGCTACCCTCTAACTATGGCTACACCTTC.